Described below is a single T cell receptor beta chain sequence and its context. The antigen remains undetermined. The observed sequence ends 3 residues before the CDR3 terminus, with the missing tail filled in from the germline J gene. The entry originates in a study of T cells in women clearing cervical HPV infection. Study-level background: Cases: HPV16-related CIN3 or worse on histology, 2 invasive cancers.

Assay used: immunoSEQ multiplex PCR; TCRdb lists only in-frame clones, some missing. This sample carries over 15,000 clones, with about 10% going to the ten biggest clones. General study results and limits: Combining TCR richness with V gene abundances gave approximately 0.84 AUC.

This CDR3 has 16 residues. The germline V gene has CDR1 SGHVS and CDR2 FQNEAQ. Trimming cost V 7 bases and J 4 bases; bases outside gene matches: 12. The gene calls are TRBV7-8 and TRBJ2-3; 9 nucleotides agree with TRBD1. What was sequenced was blood buffy coat. This receptor was taken from a woman aged 18 to 69 with a cervical HPV16 infection that either progressed to CIN3+ or cleared (not recorded which). The CDR3 DNA, read in part, is TGTGCCAGCAACCCGATACAGGGGGCAAGGGCAGATACG. Protein sequence: CASNPIQGARADT. The CDR3, in full, reads CASNPIQGARADTQYF.